These 18 T cell receptor beta chains were sequenced from one sample in a study of blood T cell repertoires in COVID-19. Sequencing used immunoSEQ multiplex PCR; TCRdb keeps in-frame clones, though not all of them. The sample has 100,000 to 130,000 clones; about nine tenths are singletons. The sample comprised peripheral blood. The origin of the receptors is a man aged 50-60 years with active or convalescent COVID-19.

Written as DNA, the CDR3 is TGTGCCAGCAGTTTAGGGGAGACACTGAACGAGCAGTACTTC. The encoded protein is CASSLGETLNEQYF. The genes are TRBV28 and TRBJ2-7; D is possibly TRBD2 (5 bases). Germline CDR1 is MDHEN and CDR2 is SYDVKM. The CDR3 runs to 14 residues. Trimming pared 2 bases from V and 5 bases from J, leaving 13 bases between. Filled out from reference TRBV28 and TRBJ2-7, the complete variable domain reads DVKVTQSSRYLVKRTGEKVFLECVQDMDHENMFWYRQDPGLGLRLIYFSYDVKMKEKGDIPEGYSVSREKKERFSLILESASTNQTSMYLCASSLGETLNEQYFGPGTRLTVT.

This sequence joins TRBV18 and TRBJ1-2; TRBD1 aligns across 8 bases. V shed 2 bases, J shed 4 bases, and the junction held 6 bases outside the gene matches. The CDR3 runs to 15 residues. Germline V gene data show CDR1 as KGHSH and CDR2 as LQKENI. CDR3 region: CASSPETGGSYGYTF. CDR3 coding DNA: TGTGCCAGCTCACCAGAAACAGGGGGTAGCTATGGCTACACCTTC.

The gene calls are TRBV28 and TRBJ2-3; D perhaps matches TRBD2 (5 bases). The V end was cut by 6 bases, the J end by 0 bases, with 13 bases between. Per the germline V gene, CDR1 is MDHEN and CDR2 is SYDVKM. This CDR3 has 15 residues. DNA for the CDR3: TGTGCCAGCAGACCTGCACGGACTAGCACAGATACGCAGTATTTT. Translating gives CASRPARTSTDTQYF.

The chain links TRBV15 to TRBJ1-3, with D perhaps matching TRBD1 (5 bases). Trimming took 4 bases from V and 7 from J, leaving 11 bases between them. The CDR3 consists of 13 residues. Looked up from germline, CDR1 is LNHNV and CDR2 is YYDKDF (reference sequence). In nucleotides, the CDR3 is TGTGCCACCAGCACCGGGACTTTGAACACCATATATTTT. Encoded protein: CATSTGTLNTIYF.

This CDR3 is CASSFTGSNNEQFF. The CDR3, as DNA: TGTGCCAGCAGCTTCACAGGGAGCAACAATGAGCAGTTCTTC. V is TRBV11-2 and J is TRBJ2-1; possibly TRBD1 for D (6 bases). The CDR3 runs to 14 residues. Trimming removed 3 bases from V and 5 bases from J, with 11 bases in between. The germline CDR1 and CDR2 sequences are SGHAT and FQNNGV.

The chain joins TRBV4-3 to TRBJ1-3; TRBD1 agrees at 8 bases. The CDR3 has 15 amino acids. Germline V gives CDR1 LGHNA, CDR2 YSLEER. Losses at the gene ends were 1 base for V and 4 bases for J; bases not matched to a gene: 3. The CDR3 DNA sequence: TGCGCCAGCAGCCAAGGGACAGGGTTAGGAAACACCATATATTTT. Translation gives CASSQGTGLGNTIYF.

This clone was detected only once. The chain combines TRBV7-2 with TRBJ1-2, with D possibly being TRBD1 (6 bases). Between the trimmed V and J ends, which lost 4 bases and 2 bases, there was a span of 11 bases. This CDR3 is 14 amino acids long. CDR1 is SGHTA and CDR2 is FQGNSA in the germline V gene. The CDR3 protein is CASSYGQINYGYTF. CDR3 nucleotide sequence: TGTGCCAGCAGCTACGGACAGATCAACTATGGCTACACCTTC.

The chain couples TRBV28 to TRBJ1-2; 9 nucleotides align to TRBD1. V was clipped by 5 bases and J by 5 bases; unmatched bases: 15. Germline CDR1 and CDR2: MDHEN and SYDVKM. The CDR3 runs to 17 residues. CDR3 bases: TGTGCCAGCAGTCCTGGGACAGGGAAAGCCTCCAGGTATGGCTACACCTTC. Protein product: CASSPGTGKASRYGYTF.

The V gene is TRBV13, the J gene TRBJ2-7, with TRBD1 identical over 8 bases. Germline-derived CDR1 and CDR2 are PRHDT and FYEKMQ (reference sequence). CDR3 length: 12 residues. V was clipped by 5 bases and J by 12 bases; unmatched bases: 9. CDR3 sequence: CASSAGTGERYF. In DNA form, the CDR3 reads TGTGCCAGCAGCGCGGGGACAGGCGAACGGTACTTC.

The chain carries TRBV7-2 and TRBJ1-3; no clear D gene. Germline values: CDR1 SGHTA, CDR2 FQGNSA. The CDR3 runs to 13 residues. Trimming stripped 5 bases from V and 7 bases from J, with 12 bases between. CDR3 DNA sequence: TGTGCCAGCAGCCCAACAGAAATCAACACCATATATTTT. It translates to CASSPTEINTIYF.

The chain combines TRBV2 with TRBJ2-2, with D perhaps TRBD1 (6 bases). The CDR3 extends over 15 amino acids. Germline CDR1 reads SNHLY; CDR2 reads FYNNEI. With 4 bases removed from V and 2 bases from J, the gap between germline ends came to 11 bases. The CDR3 DNA follows: TGTGCCAGCAGTGGTCAGGGGCCTAACACCGGGGAGCTGTTTTTT. Its protein is CASSGQGPNTGELFF. The whole variable domain, remainder taken from reference TRBV2 and TRBJ2-2, is EPEVTQTPSHQVTQMGQEVILRCVPISNHLYFYWYRQILGQKVEFLVSFYNNEISEKSEIFDDQFSVERPDGSNFTLKIRSTKLEDSAMYFCASSGQGPNTGELFFGEGSRLTVL.

The table lists this clone with a count of one. The rearrangement links TRBV2 to TRBJ2-5; 8 nucleotides align to TRBD2. The CDR3 spans 15 residues. CDR1 SNHLY and CDR2 FYNNEI come from the germline V gene. Losses at the gene ends were 1 base for V and 13 bases for J; bases not matched to a gene: 14. The CDR3 region is CASSEETLGSGSSYF. The CDR3 DNA reads TGTGCCAGCAGTGAAGAGACCTTGGGGAGCGGGAGTTCGTACTTC. Filled out from reference TRBV2 and TRBJ2-5, the complete variable domain reads EPEVTQTPSHQVTQMGQEVILRCVPISNHLYFYWYRQILGQKVEFLVSFYNNEISEKSEIFDDQFSVERPDGSNFTLKIRSTKLEDSAMYFCASSEETLGSGSSYFGPGTRLLVL.

The rearrangement uses TRBV27 and TRBJ2-5, with D unresolved. Germline assignment: CDR1 MNHEY and CDR2 SMNVEV (reference sequence). Between the trimmed V and J ends, which lost 2 bases and 2 bases, there was a span of 6 bases. The CDR3 length is 13 residues. CDR3 in amino acids: CASSLEFQETQYF. CDR3 bases: TGTGCCAGCAGTTTAGAGTTTCAAGAGACCCAGTACTTC.

The chain links TRBV19 to TRBJ1-5; weak D call: TRBD1 (6 bases). Looked up from germline, CDR1 is LNHDA and CDR2 is SQIVND (reference sequence). The CDR3 is 15 residues long. Trimming shortened V by 7 bases and J by 4 bases, and 17 bases separated the two germline ends. CDR3 loop: CASTTGHSENQPQHF. The CDR3 nucleotides read TGTGCCAGTACTACGGGACACTCGGAGAATCAGCCCCAGCATTTT.

There are a few counts of this clone. The genes are TRBV11-3 and TRBJ2-7; 13 bases are shared with TRBD2. V shed 4 bases, J shed 5 bases, and the junction held 2 bases outside the gene matches. The CDR3 sequence is 14 residues long. Germline V gene lookup returns CDR1 SGHNT and CDR2 YENEEA. The CDR3 reads CASSSGLAGDEQYF. In DNA form, the CDR3 reads TGTGCCAGCAGCTCTGGACTAGCGGGAGACGAGCAGTACTTC.

The V and J genes are TRBV6-8 and TRBJ1-3; D remains ambiguous. The length of the CDR3 is 16 residues. Germline V gene sequence: CDR1 MNHGY, CDR2 SAAAGT. V lost 6 bases and J lost 4, with 19 bases in between. CDR3: CASRETSSMRGNTIYF. The DNA of the CDR3 is TGTGCCAGCAGAGAAACATCATCGATGAGGGGAAACACCATATATTTT.

The V call is TRBV28, the J call TRBJ1-2; D ambiguous. The V gene's germline CDR1 is MDHEN and CDR2 SYDVKM. V lost 3 bases to trimming and J lost 1 base, with 6 bases between them. This CDR3 region has 13 residues. This CDR3 is CASSFGDNYGYTF. CDR3 DNA sequence: TGTGCCAGCAGTTTCGGGGATAACTATGGCTACACCTTC.

V and J are TRBV7-6 and TRBJ2-3; 7 bases map to TRBD2. The germline V gene has CDR1 SGHVS and CDR2 FNYEAQ. The J segment lost 2 bases and the V segment lost 7 bases, leaving 18 bases of the junction unmatched. This CDR3 comprises 18 residues. CDR3 sequence (DNA): TGTGCCAGCAACATCGTCGGCGGGAGCTCCCTTAACACAGATACGCAGTATTTT. As protein: CASNIVGGSSLNTDTQYF. Looking up the rest from reference TRBV7-6 and TRBJ2-3 gives the full variable domain: GAGVSQSPRYKVTKRGQDVALRCDPISGHVSLYWYRQALGQGPEFLTYFNYEAQQDKSGLPNDRFSAERPEGSISTLTIQRTEQRDSAMYRCASNIVGGSSLNTDTQYFGPGTRLTVL.